This paragraph reports one T cell receptor (beta chain). This CDR3 region has 11 residues. The germline CDR1 and CDR2 sequences are SEHNR and FQNEAQ (reference sequence). V shed 6 bases and J shed 2 bases, with 4 bases lying between them. The record originates from a study of cytomegalovirus exposure and HLA in healthy donors. The PCR ran on 60 Vbeta and 13 Jbeta primers. Clones were sequenced by immunoSEQ multiplex PCR, and TCRdb holds only the in-frame ones, with some missing. This table has approximately 200,000 clones, approximately 80% appearing once. The clonotype was recovered from a girl aged 5-17 years in good health and CMV-seronegative. The chain recombines TRBV7-9 with TRBJ2-5; no clear D gene. The sequencing input was PBMCs. DNA of the CDR3: TGTGCCAGCAGTCAACAAGAGACCCAGTACTTC. Translating it yields CASSQQETQYF. Together with reference TRBV7-9 and TRBJ2-5, the CDR3 gives the full variable domain: DTGVSQNPRHKITKRGQNVTFRCDPISEHNRLYWYRQTLGQGPEFLTYFQNEAQLEKSRLLSDRFSAERPKGSFSTLEIQRTEQGDSAMYLCASSQQETQYFGPGTRLLVL.